The T cell receptor (beta chain) described here comes from a study of cytomegalovirus exposure and HLA in healthy donors. Study background: An early release of data contained about 85 million unique TCRs, which came from HLA-typed donors.

Study observations and caveats: Overall, 164 TCR beta chains were annotated as cytomegalovirus-associated.

Primers included in the PCR were 60 Vbeta and 13 Jbeta primers. Per the authors' pipeline: Later, 80 million or so unique TCR beta chains were counted in an analysis, and roughly 11 million of them were shared. Method: immunoSEQ multiplex PCR; TCRdb's copy keeps in-frame clones and lacks some. That table gives V, J and clone size, and the DNA gave D and trimming. Of 130,000 to 150,000 clones detected, 65% to 85% appear once; the ten largest clones hold approximately 4.2%. Concerning this clone itself: Its target is not known.

Germline-derived CDR1 and CDR2 are LNHDA and SQIVND (reference sequence). Trimming removed 5 bases at V and 7 bases at J, with 14 bases between. CDR3 size: 14 residues. Sample: PBMCs. The rearrangement joins TRBV19 to TRBJ2-2; D perhaps matches TRBD1 (6 bases). The receptor was derived from a woman aged 35 to 49 in good health and CMV-seropositive. The CDR3 region is CASSVEQGIGELFF. In DNA form, the CDR3 reads TGTGCCAGTAGTGTGGAACAGGGCATCGGGGAGCTGTTTTTT.